The next 16 T cell receptor beta chains were all read from a single sample in a study of response to subunit inactivated influenza vaccine. MiXCR was run by TCRdb on the RT-PCR reads, yielding one entry per CDR3 protein. This table has more than 400,000 distinct CDR3 sequences, approximately 7.7% appearing once. This sample comprised PBMCs from blood, obtained around 25 months after vaccination. The receptors were gathered from a man aged 45-69 years who received an inactivated influenza vaccine.

This clonotype was counted ten times or more. The chain uses TRBV6-1 and TRBJ1-2, with a tentative D call TRBD1 (5 bases). Deletions cut 6 bases from V and 5 bases from J, with 19 bases between. CDR1 is MNHNS and CDR2 is SASEGT in the germline V gene. This CDR3 region has 15 residues. The CDR3 region is CASRTLSGYQYGYTF. The CDR3 DNA is TGTGCCAGCAGAACCCTTTCAGGGTATCAGTATGGCTACACCTTC.

The chain employs TRBV20-1 and TRBJ2-7; no reliable D call. Germline values: CDR1 DFQATT, CDR2 SNEGSKA (reference sequence). Trimming cost V 6 bases and J 2 bases, with 14 bases left between them. CDR3 length: 13 amino acids. CDR3 in amino acids: CSARKHSTYEQYF. CDR3 DNA: TGCAGTGCCAGAAAACACAGCACCTACGAGCAGTACTTC.

A few counts support this clonotype. The genes are TRBV5-5 and TRBJ2-3; D possibly matches TRBD1 or TRBD2 (5 bases each). Trimming shortened V by 0 bases and J by 0 bases, and 8 bases separated the two germline ends. Germline loops: CDR1 SGHKS, CDR2 YYEKEE (reference sequence). The CDR3 runs to 15 residues. DNA of the CDR3: TGTGCCAGCAGCTTGGTGGGACCGAGCACAGATACGCAGTATTTT. This gives the protein CASSLVGPSTDTQYF.

This clonotype was seen more than once but under ten times. The chain joins TRBV5-1 to TRBJ1-3; TRBD1 might be the D (5 bases). The CDR3 contains 16 residues. Germline V lookup: CDR1 SGHRS, CDR2 YFSETQ. V shed 4 bases and J shed 0 bases, with 14 bases lying between them. The CDR3 DNA reads TGCGCCAGCAGCCTAGGACACTGGAGCTCTGGAAACACCATATATTTT. Amino acids: CASSLGHWSSGNTIYF.

The sample holds many counts of this clonotype. The rearrangement links TRBV24-1 to TRBJ2-3; TRBD2 might be the D (5 bases). Deletions cut 3 bases from V and 2 bases from J, with 8 bases between. Germline V gene lookup returns CDR1 KGHDR and CDR2 SFDVKD. The CDR3 runs 14 residues. CDR3 DNA: TGTGCCACCAGTGATCCGGGGTCCACAGATACGCAGTATTTT. Encoded protein: CATSDPGSTDTQYF.

This clonotype has ten or more counts. V usage is TRBV4-2 and J usage is TRBJ2-3, with a possible D match to TRBD2 (6 bases). The germline gives CDR1 LGHNA, CDR2 YNFKEQ. The CDR3 runs 14 residues. V was clipped by 2 bases and J by 3 bases, with 9 bases between them. The CDR3, as DNA: TGTGCCAGCAGCCAATTCGGAGGGACAGATACGCAGTATTTT. Translation gives CASSQFGGTDTQYF.

This clonotype was seen at least ten times. The J gene is TRBJ2-7, the V gene TRBV12-3 or TRBV12-4; TRBD2 might be the D (6 bases). V lost 6 bases to trimming and J lost 2 bases, with 11 bases between them. The length of the CDR3 is 13 residues. The CDR3 here is CASSRDLAYEQYF. The CDR3 DNA reads TGTGCCAGCAGCAGGGACTTGGCCTACGAGCAGTACTTC.

This clonotype came up a few times. The V call is TRBV28, the J call TRBJ2-7, with TRBD1 matching 9 bases. The CDR3 spans 14 residues. In germline, CDR1 is MDHEN, CDR2 SYDVKM. V trimming: 4 bases; J trimming: 5 bases; junction bases outside the gene matches: 6. In DNA form, the CDR3 reads TGTGCCAGCAGTTGGGACAGGGAACTCGACGAGCAGTACTTC. Translation gives CASSWDRELDEQYF. Filled out from reference TRBV28 and TRBJ2-7, the complete variable domain reads DVKVTQSSRYLVKRTGEKVFLECVQDMDHENMFWYRQDPGLGLRLIYFSYDVKMKEKGDIPEGYSVSREKKERFSLILESASTNQTSMYLCASSWDRELDEQYFGPGTRLTVT.

On this clonotype: Its ends do not fully match the called genes, so a read error is possible. This sequence joins TRBV5-1 and TRBJ2-3; tentatively, D is TRBD1 (5 bases). The CDR3 totals 15 residues. CDR1 and CDR2 from the germline V gene are SGHRS and YFSETQ. For the CDR3, the DNA is TGCGCTAGCAGCTTGGGGCTTAGGAGCACAGATACGCAGTATTTT. It yields the protein CASSLGLRSTDTQYF.

This clonotype was observed a handful of times. This rearrangement joins TRBV28 to TRBJ1-2; D may be TRBD1 (6 bases). The V gene's germline CDR1 is MDHEN and CDR2 SYDVKM. The ends were cut back, 6 bases at V and 10 bases at J, with 21 bases in the middle. The CDR3 covers 14 residues. This CDR3 reads CASSPGQFLTTYTF. Here the CDR3 DNA reads TGTGCCAGCAGCCCAGGACAGTTCCTCACGACCTACACCTTC.

This clonotype was observed at least ten times. The chain joins TRBV12-3 or TRBV12-4 to TRBJ2-4; maybe TRBD1 (5 bases). The ends were cut back, 8 bases at V and 1 base at J, with 15 bases in the middle. The CDR3 is made up of 15 amino acids. CDR3: CASSLAGIAKNIQYF. CDR3 DNA sequence: TGTGCCAGCTCCTTGGCAGGGATTGCCAAAAACATTCAGTACTTC.

This clonotype has at least ten counts. This chain joins TRBV27 and TRBJ2-7; 8 bases align to TRBD2. CDR1 is MNHEY, CDR2 SMNVEV, per germline (reference sequence). The V gene end was trimmed by 3 bases and the J gene end by 3 bases; junction bases not matched to a gene: 1. The CDR3 loop spans 13 amino acids. For the CDR3, the DNA is TGTGCCAGCAGTTTTGCGGGAGGCTACGAGCAGTACTTC. Its protein product is CASSFAGGYEQYF.

This clonotype was found many times. The V call is TRBV28, the J call TRBJ2-7; maybe TRBD1 (6 bases). Germline values: CDR1 MDHEN, CDR2 SYDVKM. Between the trimmed V and J ends, which lost 2 bases and 3 bases, there was a span of 8 bases. The CDR3 totals 13 residues. CDR3 loop: CASSLLQGYEQYF. The CDR3 DNA reads as TGTGCCAGCAGTTTACTACAGGGCTACGAGCAGTACTTC.

This sequence joins TRBV20-1 and TRBJ2-6; unclear D gene. The V end lost 1 base, the J end lost 4 bases, and 5 bases lay between the germline ends. From germline, CDR1 is DFQATT and CDR2 SNEGSKA (reference sequence). The CDR3 extends over 13 amino acids. CDR3 loop: CSARGGGANVLTF. The CDR3 nucleotides read TGCAGTGCTAGAGGTGGGGGGGCCAACGTCCTGACTTTC.

This clonotype was seen more than once but under ten times. This sequence joins TRBV4-1 and TRBJ2-6; D unresolved. CDR1 MGHRA and CDR2 YSYEKL come from the germline V gene. Trimming took 0 bases from V and 0 from J, leaving 6 bases between them. CDR3 length: 16 residues. The CDR3: CASSQDKLSGANVLTF. The CDR3 nucleotides are TGCGCCAGCAGCCAAGATAAGCTCTCTGGGGCCAACGTCCTGACTTTC.

This clonotype was counted many times. The chain recombines TRBV2 with TRBJ2-1, with 11 bases that match TRBD2. The germline V gene has CDR1 SNHLY and CDR2 FYNNEI. This CDR3 spans 14 amino acids. Germline trimming cut 8 bases from V and 7 bases from J; bases unmatched to any gene: 7. CDR3 nucleotides: TGTGCCAGCTCTATAGCGGGAGGGAGGAATGAGCAGTTCTTC. It translates to CASSIAGGRNEQFF.